These T cell receptor beta chains were read from a single sample in a study of blood T cell repertoires in COVID-19. Clones were read by immunoSEQ multiplex PCR, and TCRdb kept only the in-frame ones, dropping some. The sample has over 250,000 clones; less than 90% are singletons. Sequencing used peripheral blood. All receptors come from a man aged 60 to 75 who had recovered from COVID-19. The CDR3 runs from the conserved cysteine through the conserved F or W. D genes are given only for firm matches. Part of the rows lack a size; the others show once, few, many or a class for expanded clones.

clone size	V gene	J gene	D gene	CDR3 DNA	CDR3 protein
NA	TRBV6-5	TRBJ1-2	TRBD1	TGTGCCAGCAGTTTGACAGGGGCCTATGGCTACACCTTC	CASSLTGAYGYTF
few	TRBV7-9	TRBJ2-2	NA	TGTGCCAGCAGCTTCCTGGGCTCCGGGGAGCTGTTTTTT	CASSFLGSGELFF
NA	TRBV6-5	TRBJ1-4	NA	TGTGCCAGCAGTTGGGCGCCGGCTGAAAAACTGTTTTTT	CASSWAPAEKLFF
NA	TRBV12-2	TRBJ2-4	NA	TGTGCAAGTCGCGCGGGCCGGAGTTCTAGCGGGGATTCAGCCAAAAACATTCAGTACTTC	CASRAGRSSSGDSAKNIQYF
NA	TRBV29-1	TRBJ1-2	TRBD1	TGCAGCGTTTGGGACAGGGCCAGTAACTATGGCTACACCTTC	CSVWDRASNYGYTF
once	TRBV9	TRBJ2-7	TRBD2	TGTGCCAGCAGCTTTAGCCACGGCCACGGGAGCGGGGGCACCTACGAGCAGTACTTC	CASSFSHGHGSGGTYEQYF
NA	TRBV2	TRBJ1-1	TRBD1	TGTGCCAGCACATTCGACAGGGTTAACACTGAAGCTTTCTTT	CASTFDRVNTEAFF
NA	TRBV5-1	TRBJ2-5	NA	TGCGCCAGCAGCTTGGGACAGGTCGGAGAGACCCAGTACTTC	CASSLGQVGETQYF
NA	TRBV18	TRBJ1-1	TRBD1	TGTGCCAGCTCACCACTTGGACAGGAGAATGCTGAAGCTTTCTTT	CASSPLGQENAEAFF
NA	TRBV19	TRBJ1-3	NA	TGTGCCAGTAGTATTGTAGGGGCTGGAAACACCATATATTTT	CASSIVGAGNTIYF
NA	TRBV14	TRBJ2-7	TRBD2	TGTGCCAGCAGCCTTGCTGGGACTAGCTTAAAGCAGTACTTC	CASSLAGTSLKQYF
NA	TRBV7-9	TRBJ1-1	NA	TGTGCCAGCAGTCAAGACAGGCCTGAAGCTTTCTTT	CASSQDRPEAFF
NA	TRBV5-1	TRBJ2-5	TRBD1	TGCGCCAGCAGCGTCGACAGGGACGAGACCCAGTACTTC	CASSVDRDETQYF
NA	TRBV6-2/TRBV6-3	TRBJ2-2	NA	TGTGCCAGCAGTTACCCCCACGTGGGGGGGCTGGCCGGGGAGCTGTTTTTT	CASSYPHVGGLAGELFF
NA	TRBV18	TRBJ1-1	NA	TGTGCCAGCTCACCACAAGGGGCAGGGACTGAAGCTTTCTTT	CASSPQGAGTEAFF
once	TRBV5-1	TRBJ2-7	NA	TGCGCCAGCAGCGTACAGGCCCCCTCAAGCTACGAGCAGTACTTC	CASSVQAPSSYEQYF
NA	TRBV7-6	TRBJ1-2	NA	TGTGCCAGCAGCTTAGTGCCGGGGGACCTTAACTATGGCTACACCTTC	CASSLVPGDLNYGYTF
NA	TRBV7-2	TRBJ2-7	NA	TGTGCCAGCAGCTTAGGGGACATGGCCGCCTACGAGCAGTACTTC	CASSLGDMAAYEQYF
NA	TRBV5-1	TRBJ2-3	NA	TGCGCCAGCAGCTCCCCCGGGGTTGGCACAGATACGCAGTATTTT	CASSSPGVGTDTQYF
NA	TRBV6-5	TRBJ2-5	NA	TGTGCCAGCAGTTACTCGGGCAGCCAAGAGACCCAGTACTTC	CASSYSGSQETQYF
NA	TRBV5-4	TRBJ2-2	TRBD1	TGTGCCAGCAGTACAGGGGCGACGAACACCGGGGAGCTGTTTTTT	CASSTGATNTGELFF
NA	TRBV6-6	TRBJ1-1	TRBD1	TGTGCCAGCAGGCAGACAGGGGGAAACACTGAAGCTTTCTTT	CASRQTGGNTEAFF
NA	TRBV13	TRBJ1-3	TRBD1	TGTGCCAGCAGCCCTCAGGGGGCGCAAACCGGAAACACCATATATTTT	CASSPQGAQTGNTIYF
NA	TRBV6-1	TRBJ2-3	NA	TGTGCCAGCAGTGGCGTCGTTAGGACTACTGGTAGCACAGATACGCAGTATTTT	CASSGVVRTTGSTDTQYF
NA	TRBV4-1	TRBJ2-2	NA	TGCGCCAGCAGCCAAGCCCCCTTCAGCGAGACCGGGGAGCTGTTTTTT	CASSQAPFSETGELFF
NA	TRBV5-1	TRBJ2-3	NA	TGCGCCAGCAGCTTGAATGGCAGGGTAAGCACAGATACGCAGTATTTT	CASSLNGRVSTDTQYF
NA	TRBV24-1	TRBJ1-5	TRBD1	TGTGCCACCAGTGCCGGCACAGGGGGGGGTAGCAATCAGCCCCAGCATTTT	CATSAGTGGGSNQPQHF
NA	TRBV5-6	TRBJ2-3	NA	TGTGCCAGCAGCTTTTCTGCCGCAGGCGATACGCAGTATTTT	CASSFSAAGDTQYF
NA	TRBV5-6	TRBJ2-4	TRBD1	TGTGCCAGCAGCTTGGACAGGGGGGTAACCAAAAACATTCAGTACTTC	CASSLDRGVTKNIQYF
NA	TRBV19	TRBJ2-5	NA	TGTGCCAGTAGTATAGAACGGGAGACCCAGTACTTC	CASSIERETQYF
NA	TRBV7-9	TRBJ1-2	NA	TGTGCCAGCAGCTTGACAGGTGGGGGCTATGGCTACACCTTC	CASSLTGGGYGYTF
NA	TRBV7-6	TRBJ2-1	TRBD2	TGTGCCAGCAGCACTCCCCCTAGCGGGGGCTACAATGAGCAGTTCTTC	CASSTPPSGGYNEQFF
NA	TRBV19	TRBJ1-1	TRBD1	TGTGCCAGTTCGGGACAGGGGAGGATGAACACTGAAGCTTTCTTT	CASSGQGRMNTEAFF
NA	TRBV7-9	TRBJ2-3	NA	TGTGCCAGCAGCTTAGGATCAGGGTCAGATACGCAGTATTTT	CASSLGSGSDTQYF
NA	TRBV9	TRBJ2-1	TRBD2	TGTGCCAGCAGCGTAAGGGGAGCGGGGGGGCCATTCGAGCAGTTCTTC	CASSVRGAGGPFEQFF